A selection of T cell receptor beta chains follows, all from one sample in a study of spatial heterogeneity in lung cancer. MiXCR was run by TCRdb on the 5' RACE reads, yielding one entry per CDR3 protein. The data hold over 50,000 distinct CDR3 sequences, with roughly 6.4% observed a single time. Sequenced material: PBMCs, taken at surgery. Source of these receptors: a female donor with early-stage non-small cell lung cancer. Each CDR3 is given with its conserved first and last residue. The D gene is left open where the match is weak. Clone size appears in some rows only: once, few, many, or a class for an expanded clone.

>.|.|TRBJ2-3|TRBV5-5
CASSPERPTDTQYF
TGTGCCAGCAGCCCTGAGCGACCCACAGATACGCAGTATTTT
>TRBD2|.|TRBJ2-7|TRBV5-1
CASSLVSSGYSYEQYF
TGCGCCAGCAGCTTGGTGTCTAGCGGATACTCCTACGAGCAGTACTTC
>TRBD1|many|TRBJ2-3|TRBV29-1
CSVAQGARDTQYF
TGCAGCGTTGCGCAGGGGGCCAGAGATACGCAGTATTTT
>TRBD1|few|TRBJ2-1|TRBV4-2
CASSQQRTGSHEQFF
TGTGCCAGCAGCCAACAACGGACAGGTTCGCATGAGCAGTTCTTC
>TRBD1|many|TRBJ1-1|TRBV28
CASSSSGGGNTEAFF
TGTGCCAGCAGTTCCTCAGGGGGCGGGAACACTGAAGCTTTCTTT
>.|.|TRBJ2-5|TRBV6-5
CASSGPRGRRQETQYF
TGTGCCAGCAGTGGACCCAGGGGAAGGAGGCAAGAGACCCAGTACTTC
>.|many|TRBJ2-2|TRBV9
CASSARIENGELFF
TGTGCCAGCAGCGCCAGGATTGAAAACGGGGAGCTGTTTTTT
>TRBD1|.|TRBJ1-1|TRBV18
CASSPDRAIGEAFF
TGTGCCAGCTCACCTGACAGGGCTATAGGTGAAGCTTTCTTT
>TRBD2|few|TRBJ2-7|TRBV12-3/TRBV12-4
CASRRTSGSTYEQYF
TGTGCCAGCAGGCGGACTAGCGGGAGTACTTACGAGCAGTACTTC
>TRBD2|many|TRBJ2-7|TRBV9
CASSVGGLAGGPHEQYF
TGTGCCAGCAGCGTAGGTGGACTAGCGGGAGGGCCCCACGAGCAGTACTTC
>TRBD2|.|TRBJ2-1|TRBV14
CASRRSAGNYNEQFF
TGTGCCAGCAGGCGATCAGCGGGAAACTACAATGAGCAGTTCTTC
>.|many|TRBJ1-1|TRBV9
CASSIGLLDTEAFF
TGTGCCAGCAGCATAGGACTTCTGGACACTGAAGCTTTCTTT
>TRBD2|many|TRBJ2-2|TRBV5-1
CASSLERGTGELFF
TGCGCCAGCAGCTTGGAGCGGGGAACCGGGGAGCTGTTTTTT
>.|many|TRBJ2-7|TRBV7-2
CASTGPSRPSYEQYF
TGTGCCAGCACCGGCCCGAGCAGGCCCTCCTACGAGCAGTACTTC
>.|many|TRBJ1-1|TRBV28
CASGTEAFF
TGTGCCAGCGGGACTGAAGCTTTCTTT
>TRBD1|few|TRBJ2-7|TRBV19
CASSSTGAYEQYF
TGTGCCAGTAGCTCGACAGGGGCCTACGAGCAGTACTTC
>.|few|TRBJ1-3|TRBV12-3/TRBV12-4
CASSVTSGGNTIYF
TGTGCCAGCAGTGTGACAAGCGGAGGAAACACCATATATTTT
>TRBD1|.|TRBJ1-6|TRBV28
CASSQGVSTGFDSPLHF
TGTGCCAGCAGCCAGGGGGTTTCCACAGGGTTTGATTCACCCCTCCACTTT
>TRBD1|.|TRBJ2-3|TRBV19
CASGQGGGSTDTQYF
TGTGCCAGTGGACAGGGGGGAGGTAGCACAGATACGCAGTATTTT
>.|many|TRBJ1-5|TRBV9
CASSVDGMNQPQHF
TGTGCCAGCAGCGTGGACGGCATGAATCAGCCCCAGCATTTT
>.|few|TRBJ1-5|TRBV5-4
CASSVAGSGNQPQHF
TGTGCCAGCAGCGTCGCTGGAAGTGGCAATCAGCCCCAGCATTTT
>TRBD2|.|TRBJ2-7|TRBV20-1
CSARVGTSGAYEQYF
TGCAGTGCTAGGGTGGGGACTAGCGGGGCCTACGAGCAGTACTTC
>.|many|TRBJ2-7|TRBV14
CASSFSPDISYEQYF
TGTGCCAGCAGCTTTTCTCCGGACATTTCCTACGAGCAGTACTTC
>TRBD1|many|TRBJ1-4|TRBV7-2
CASSPQTGDHEKLFF
TGTGCCAGCAGCCCTCAGACAGGGGACCATGAAAAACTGTTTTTT
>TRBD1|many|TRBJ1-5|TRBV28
CASRQSDRGPLGLSNQPQHF
TGTGCCAGCAGGCAAAGTGACAGGGGACCCTTGGGCCTTAGCAATCAGCCCCAGCATTTT
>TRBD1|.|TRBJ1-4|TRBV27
CASSRQGEGEKLFF
TGTGCCAGCAGTCGACAGGGGGAAGGTGAAAAACTGTTTTTT
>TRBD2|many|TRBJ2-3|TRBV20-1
CSAPPSGRTDTQYF
TGCAGTGCTCCTCCTAGCGGGAGGACCGATACGCAGTATTTT
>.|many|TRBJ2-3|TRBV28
CASSLSGAGSTDTQYF
TGTGCCAGCAGTTTATCTGGGGCGGGAAGTACAGATACGCAGTATTTT
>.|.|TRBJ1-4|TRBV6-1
CASSAGQAKEKLFF
TGTGCCAGCAGTGCGGGACAAGCTAAGGAAAAACTGTTTTTT
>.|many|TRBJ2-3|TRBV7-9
CASSLGSGTYYTDTQYF
TGTGCCAGCAGCTTAGGTTCCGGGACTTACTACACAGATACGCAGTATTTT
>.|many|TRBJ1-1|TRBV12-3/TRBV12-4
CASKKDGTENTEAFF
TGTGCCAGCAAAAAAGACGGGACGGAGAACACTGAAGCTTTCTTT
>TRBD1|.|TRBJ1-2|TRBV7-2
CASSSMDRETGYTF
TGTGCCAGCAGCTCGATGGACAGGGAAACTGGCTACACCTTC
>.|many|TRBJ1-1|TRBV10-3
CAISDGGYTEAFF
TGTGCCATCAGTGACGGGGGGTACACTGAAGCTTTCTTT
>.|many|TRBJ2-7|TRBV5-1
CASRPLLGTYEQYF
TGCGCCAGCAGACCACTCCTCGGCACCTACGAGCAGTACTTC
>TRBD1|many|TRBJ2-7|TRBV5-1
CASSPNAGQGSHEQYF
TGCGCCAGCAGCCCTAACGCGGGACAGGGTTCCCACGAGCAGTACTTC
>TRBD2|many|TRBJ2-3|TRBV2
CIMSGQRGAGTDTQYF
TGTATTATGTCCGGCCAGCGGGGGGCTGGCACAGATACGCAGTATTTT
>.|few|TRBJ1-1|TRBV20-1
CSVMGRMNTEAFF
TGCAGTGTTATGGGACGGATGAACACTGAAGCTTTCTTT
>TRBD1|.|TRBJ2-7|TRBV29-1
CSAGTGIYEQYF
TGCAGCGCCGGGACAGGGATATACGAGCAGTACTTC
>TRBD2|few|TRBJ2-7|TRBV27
CASSPQGLAGYYEQYF
TGTGCCAGCAGTCCACAGGGACTAGCGGGGTACTACGAGCAGTACTTC
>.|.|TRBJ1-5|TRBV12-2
CASRHGLDQPQHF
TGTGCAAGTCGCCACGGGTTGGATCAGCCCCAGCATTTT
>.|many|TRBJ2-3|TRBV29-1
CSVEDPPLVPSGTDTQYF
TGCAGCGTTGAAGACCCCCCCCTAGTGCCCTCTGGCACAGATACGCAGTATTTT
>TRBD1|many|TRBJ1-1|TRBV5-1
CASSPTGGMGTEAFF
TGCGCCAGCAGCCCAACAGGGGGAATGGGCACTGAAGCTTTCTTT
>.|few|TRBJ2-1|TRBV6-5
CASSSDRSYNEQFF
TGTGCCAGCAGTTCGGACAGATCCTACAATGAGCAGTTCTTC
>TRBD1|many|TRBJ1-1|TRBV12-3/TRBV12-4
CASSSGGADTEAFF
TGTGCCAGCAGCTCAGGGGGCGCGGACACTGAAGCTTTCTTT
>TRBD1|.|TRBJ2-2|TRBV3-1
CASSPTGTVYTGELFF
TGTGCCAGCAGCCCGACCGGGACAGTTTACACCGGGGAGCTGTTTTTT
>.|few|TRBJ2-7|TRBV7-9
CASSFGLAEGSGVYEQYF
TGTGCCAGCAGCTTCGGGCTAGCGGAGGGATCAGGGGTCTACGAGCAGTACTTC
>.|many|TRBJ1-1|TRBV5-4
CASSQQGSWAFF
TGTGCCAGCAGCCAACAGGGTAGTTGGGCTTTCTTT
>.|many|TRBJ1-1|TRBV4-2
CASSQEGRQNTEAFF
TGTGCCAGCAGCCAAGAAGGACGGCAGAACACTGAAGCTTTCTTT
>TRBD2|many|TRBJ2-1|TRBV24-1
CATSDLPGAGLAGHNEQFF
TGTGCCACCAGTGATCTACCTGGAGCGGGACTAGCGGGACACAATGAGCAGTTCTTC
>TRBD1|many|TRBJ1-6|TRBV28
CASSWDSDYNSPLHF
TGTGCCAGCAGTTGGGACAGTGACTATAATTCACCCCTCCACTTT
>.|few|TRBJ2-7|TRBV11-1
CASSPAGTGRDEQYF
TGTGCCAGCAGCCCGGCCGGGACGGGAAGGGACGAGCAGTACTTC
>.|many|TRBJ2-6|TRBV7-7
CASSPKQGRELSSGANVLTF
TGTGCTAGCAGCCCCAAACAGGGCCGGGAGTTGAGCTCTGGGGCCAACGTCCTGACTTTC
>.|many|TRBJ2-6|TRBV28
CASSSSWTGFSGANVLTF
TGTGCCAGCAGTTCCTCTTGGACCGGTTTCTCTGGGGCCAACGTCCTGACTTTC
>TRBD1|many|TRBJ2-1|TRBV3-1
CASSHTGGSDNEQFF
TGTGCCAGCAGCCACACAGGGGGATCGGACAATGAGCAGTTCTTC